These 28 T cell receptor beta chains were sequenced from one sample in a study of cytomegalovirus exposure and HLA in healthy donors. Assay used: immunoSEQ multiplex PCR; TCRdb lists only in-frame clones, some missing. The table records about 130,000 clones, around nine tenths of them present only once. What was sequenced was PBMCs. These receptors originate from a woman in her late teens or twenties in good health and CMV-seronegative.

The V gene is TRBV28, the J gene TRBJ2-3, with 13 bases matching TRBD2. V lost 4 bases to trimming and J lost 5 bases; unmatched junction nucleotides: 6. The germline V gene has CDR1 MDHEN and CDR2 SYDVKM. The CDR3 covers 16 residues. In nucleotides, the CDR3 is TGTGCCAGCAGTTCCGGACTAGCGGGAGTCGAAGATACGCAGTATTTT. It yields the protein CASSSGLAGVEDTQYF. Complete variable domain (other parts from reference TRBV28 and TRBJ2-3): DVKVTQSSRYLVKRTGEKVFLECVQDMDHENMFWYRQDPGLGLRLIYFSYDVKMKEKGDIPEGYSVSREKKERFSLILESASTNQTSMYLCASSSGLAGVEDTQYFGPGTRLTVL.

The chain is built from TRBV7-8 and TRBJ2-7; 10 nucleotides match TRBD1. The V and J ends lost 5 bases and 4 bases, in that order; junction bases with no gene match: 8. Germline-derived CDR1 and CDR2 are SGHVS and FQNEAQ. The CDR3 totals 15 residues. In DNA, the CDR3 is TGTGCCAGCAGCCCACGGACAGGGGGTTTATACGAGCAGTACTTC. Translating it yields CASSPRTGGLYEQYF.

The CDR3 DNA reads as TGTGCCAGTAGTAAGGGGACGACAGGGGGCGGAGAAGCTTTCTTT. Residues: CASSKGTTGGGEAFF. The chain has TRBV19 and TRBJ1-1; 10 bases line up with TRBD1. Trimming took 4 bases from V and 8 from J; bases not matched to a gene: 10. This CDR3 contains 15 residues. Germline assignment: CDR1 LNHDA and CDR2 SQIVND (reference sequence).

This clone was recorded a few times. The chain combines TRBV9 with TRBJ1-4, with D possibly matching TRBD1 (5 bases). CDR1 is SGDLS, CDR2 YYNGEE, per germline. V was shortened by 0 bases and J by 8 bases, with 14 bases between the two germline ends. This CDR3 comprises 15 residues. The CDR3 loop reads CASSVGPGNKEKLFF. The DNA for the CDR3 is TGTGCCAGCAGCGTAGGGCCAGGGAACAAGGAAAAACTGTTTTTT.

The gene calls are TRBV4-2 and TRBJ1-4; TRBD1 matches 7 bases. CDR3 size: 16 residues. Germline lookup yields CDR1 LGHNA and CDR2 YNFKEQ. V was clipped by 3 bases and J by 3 bases; unmatched bases: 7. In DNA form, the CDR3 reads TGTGCCAGCAGCCAGAGAGACAGGGACTCTAATGAAAAACTGTTTTTT. As protein: CASSQRDRDSNEKLFF.

The rearrangement links TRBV5-1 to TRBJ2-3; D is undetermined. Trimming stripped 7 bases from V and 4 bases from J, with 13 bases between. Germline V gene sequence: CDR1 SGHRS, CDR2 YFSETQ. The CDR3 covers 13 residues. The CDR3 reads CASSSRLSDTQYF. The CDR3 nucleotides read TGCGCCAGCTCCTCGCGGTTGTCAGATACGCAGTATTTT. The variable domain in full, with the rest retrieved from reference TRBV5-1 and TRBJ2-3, is KAGVTQTPRYLIKTRGQQVTLSCSPISGHRSVSWYQQTPGQGLQFLFEYFSETQRNKGNFPGRFSGRQFSNSRSEMNVSTLELGDSALYLCASSSRLSDTQYFGPGTRLTVL.

The chain is built from TRBV11-2 and TRBJ1-1, with D tentatively TRBD1 (6 bases). Between the trimmed V and J ends, which lost 1 base and 3 bases, there was a span of 15 bases. Germline-derived CDR1 and CDR2 are SGHAT and FQNNGV. CDR3 length equals 16 residues. DNA for the CDR3: TGTGCCAGCAGCTTAGGCCAGACAGGAATTGACACTGAAGCTTTCTTT. The encoded protein is CASSLGQTGIDTEAFF.

This clone was seen once. The chain uses TRBV5-1 and TRBJ2-7; 7 bases line up with TRBD2. The germline CDR1 and CDR2 sequences are SGHRS and YFSETQ. The CDR3 loop spans 16 amino acids. V lost 0 bases to trimming and J lost 4 bases; unmatched junction nucleotides: 10. CDR3 nucleotide sequence: TGCGCCAGCAGCTTGGCCGAGACTAGCACGAGTTACGAGCAGTACTTC. Protein: CASSLAETSTSYEQYF.

J is TRBJ1-1 and V is TRBV27; no firm D call. With 6 bases removed from V and 0 bases from J, the gap between germline ends came to 8 bases. Germline V gene lookup returns CDR1 MNHEY and CDR2 SMNVEV (reference sequence). The CDR3 extends over 13 amino acids. The CDR3, as DNA: TGTGCCAGCAGGTTCTCTCTGAACACTGAAGCTTTCTTT. The encoded protein is CASRFSLNTEAFF.

This clone occurred once. The chain combines TRBV27 with TRBJ1-5; TRBD1 aligns across 9 bases. In germline, CDR1 is MNHEY, CDR2 SMNVEV (reference sequence). V shed 1 base and J 5 bases; nucleotides not matched to a gene: 6. The length of the CDR3 is 16 residues. CDR3 DNA sequence: TGTGCCAGCAGTTTATTAGGGGACAGGGAAGATCAGCCCCAGCATTTT. Protein: CASSLLGDREDQPQHF.

This chain uses TRBV19 with TRBJ2-7, with 9 bases lining up with TRBD1. Germline loops: CDR1 LNHDA, CDR2 SQIVND (reference sequence). There are 14 residues in the CDR3. J gave up 2 bases and V 8 bases, and 7 bases lay outside the gene matches. CDR3 region: CASAPGQGTYEQYF. CDR3 coding DNA: TGTGCCAGTGCACCGGGACAGGGAACCTACGAGCAGTACTTC.

The chain carries TRBV30 and TRBJ2-7, with TRBD1 matching 11 bases. This CDR3 is built from 13 residues. Unmatched junction bases numbered 5, after V lost 4 bases and J lost 6 bases. Per the germline V gene, CDR1 is GTSNPN and CDR2 is SVGIG (reference sequence). The CDR3 loop reads CAWNQDRGREQYF. CDR3 DNA: TGTGCCTGGAACCAGGACAGGGGGCGCGAGCAGTACTTC.

The chain has TRBV2 and TRBJ2-7; 11 nucleotides line up with TRBD2. CDR1 is SNHLY and CDR2 is FYNNEI in the germline V gene. This CDR3 comprises 15 residues. Trimming took 6 bases from V and 3 from J; bases not matched to a gene: 7. This CDR3 reads CASSEWTSGLYEQYF. The CDR3, as DNA: TGTGCCAGCAGCGAATGGACTAGCGGGCTCTACGAGCAGTACTTC.

This sequence joins TRBV7-2 and TRBJ2-7, with 7 positions matching TRBD2. Per the germline V gene, CDR1 is SGHTA and CDR2 is FQGNSA. After removal of 0 bases from V and 4 bases from J, the junction contained 12 bases not matched to a gene. The CDR3 sequence is 17 residues long. The CDR3 is CASSLADVAGVGYEQYF. CDR3 DNA: TGTGCCAGCAGCTTAGCGGACGTGGCGGGAGTAGGGTACGAGCAGTACTTC.

The genes are TRBV25-1 and TRBJ2-1; unclear D gene. Germline V gives CDR1 MGHDK, CDR2 SYGVNS. V dropped 1 base and J dropped 5 bases, with 6 bases sitting between them. The CDR3 consists of 13 residues. This CDR3 reads CASSESTDNEQFF. CDR3 nucleotide sequence: TGTGCCAGCAGTGAATCCACAGACAATGAGCAGTTCTTC.

The V gene is TRBV7-8, the J gene TRBJ1-5; 7 nucleotides agree with TRBD1. V dropped 1 base and J dropped 0; count of bases not matched to a gene: 6. The CDR3 has 17 amino acids. CDR1 and CDR2 from the germline V gene are SGHVS and FQNEAQ. The CDR3 is CASSLGQGFYSNQPQHF. For the CDR3, the DNA is TGTGCCAGCAGCTTAGGACAGGGATTTTATAGCAATCAGCCCCAGCATTTT.

The rearrangement uses TRBV5-1 and TRBJ2-1, with 12 bases fitting TRBD2. Per the germline V gene, CDR1 is SGHRS and CDR2 is YFSETQ. J was trimmed by 6 bases and V by 5 bases; bases with no gene match: 6. CDR3 size: 15 residues. The CDR3 spells CASSFGLAGPNEQFF. DNA for the CDR3: TGCGCCAGCAGTTTCGGACTAGCGGGACCCAATGAGCAGTTCTTC.

In this sample, this clone turned up once. The chain employs TRBV19 and TRBJ1-1, with TRBD1 matching 7 bases. The CDR3 runs to 15 residues. Germline CDR1 and CDR2: LNHDA and SQIVND (reference sequence). V shed 6 bases and J 5 bases; nucleotides not matched to a gene: 12. The CDR3: CASSVSGQLRTEAFF. As DNA, the CDR3 is TGTGCCAGTAGCGTTTCGGGACAGTTAAGGACTGAAGCTTTCTTT.

This clone came up once. As DNA, the CDR3 is TGTGCCAGCAGCAGAGACAGGGATTTTACTGAAGCTTTCTTT. Translated, it gives CASSRDRDFTEAFF. The V and J genes are TRBV11-2 and TRBJ1-1; 7 bases map to TRBD1. Germline V gives CDR1 SGHAT, CDR2 FQNNGV. The CDR3 length is 14 residues. Germline trimming cut 5 bases from V and 5 bases from J; bases unmatched to any gene: 8.

V and J are TRBV7-9 and TRBJ2-1, with 14 nucleotides matching TRBD2. The CDR3 totals 16 residues. The V gene's germline CDR1 is SEHNR and CDR2 FQNEAQ (reference sequence). With 5 bases clipped from V and 9 bases from J, the junction kept 9 bases outside the gene matches. The CDR3 loop is CASSGRGLAGEVEQFF. The CDR3 bases are TGTGCCAGCAGCGGAAGGGGACTAGCGGGAGAGGTTGAGCAGTTCTTC. The entire variable domain, with the rest obtained from reference TRBV7-9 and TRBJ2-1, is as follows: DTGVSQNPRHKITKRGQNVTFRCDPISEHNRLYWYRQTLGQGPEFLTYFQNEAQLEKSRLLSDRFSAERPKGSFSTLEIQRTEQGDSAMYLCASSGRGLAGEVEQFFGPGTRLTVL.

The chain employs TRBV6-1 and TRBJ2-1, with TRBD2 as a possible D gene (6 bases). CDR1 is MNHNS and CDR2 is SASEGT in the germline V gene. The CDR3 spans 13 residues. The germline V and J ends were trimmed by 3 bases and 12 bases, with 15 bases remaining between them. The CDR3 DNA follows: TGTGCCAGCAGTGACGCAACGGAGGGCGGGCAGTTCTTC. The encoded protein is CASSDATEGGQFF.

This clone showed up just once. V is TRBV28 and J is TRBJ1-2; 11 nucleotides line up with TRBD1. Looked up from germline, CDR1 is MDHEN and CDR2 is SYDVKM. The V segment lost 4 bases and the J segment 8 bases; nucleotides outside the gene matches: 12. The CDR3 has 16 residues. The CDR3 DNA reads TGTGCCAGCAGTTCACCCCACATGGGACAGGGGGGGGGCTACACCTTC. Translating it yields CASSSPHMGQGGGYTF.

The gene calls are TRBV4-1 and TRBJ2-7, with 10 bases fitting TRBD2. Germline-derived CDR1 and CDR2 are MGHRA and YSYEKL. This CDR3 region has 16 residues. The ends lost 0 bases at V and 9 bases at J; junction bases unmatched: 11. CDR3 coding DNA: TGCGCCAGCAGCCAAGATCATCTAGCGGGAGATGAGGTGCAGTACTTC. Residues: CASSQDHLAGDEVQYF.

The rearrangement uses TRBV5-6 and TRBJ2-7; 9 bases are shared with TRBD1. The CDR3 consists of 14 residues. V shed 0 bases and J 7 bases; nucleotides not matched to a gene: 5. Germline-derived CDR1 and CDR2 are SGHDT and YYEEEE. The CDR3 reads CASSLGTGVYEQYF. For the CDR3, the DNA is TGTGCCAGCAGCTTGGGGACAGGGGTTTATGAGCAGTACTTC.

V is TRBV29-1 and J is TRBJ2-1, with 10 bases identical to TRBD1. This CDR3 region has 15 residues. CDR1 and CDR2 (germline): SQVTM, ANQGSEA. The V segment lost 6 bases and the J segment 7 bases; nucleotides outside the gene matches: 12. In DNA, the CDR3 is TGCAGCGTGTCGCCGGGACAGGGGCTTTTGAATGAGCAGTTCTTC. Residues: CSVSPGQGLLNEQFF.

The V and J genes are TRBV6-1 and TRBJ1-1; 7 bases are a match to TRBD1. Looked up from germline, CDR1 is MNHNS and CDR2 is SASEGT. The CDR3 has 14 amino acids. Unmatched junction bases numbered 6, after V lost 4 bases and J lost 4 bases. Written as DNA, the CDR3 is TGTGCCAGCAGTGTGGCAGGGGACAGCACTGAAGCTTTCTTT. Translated, it gives CASSVAGDSTEAFF.

The gene calls are TRBV29-1 and TRBJ2-3; D remains unclear. Germline values: CDR1 SQVTM, CDR2 ANQGSEA. V lost 2 bases, J lost 2 bases, and 14 bases lay in between. The CDR3 has 15 amino acids. CDR3 coding DNA: TGCAGCGTTGAACCAATTGAGGATCCCACAGATACGCAGTATTTT. Its translation: CSVEPIEDPTDTQYF.

CDR3 bases: TGTGCCATCAGTGTCCAGGGCAGGGCCGGGGAGCTGTTTTTT. Translating gives CAISVQGRAGELFF. The chain carries TRBV10-3 and TRBJ2-2; D is possibly TRBD1 (5 bases). CDR1 and CDR2 from the germline V gene are ENHRY and SYGVKD. This CDR3 comprises 14 residues. The ends were cut back, 4 bases at V and 6 bases at J, with 12 bases in the middle.